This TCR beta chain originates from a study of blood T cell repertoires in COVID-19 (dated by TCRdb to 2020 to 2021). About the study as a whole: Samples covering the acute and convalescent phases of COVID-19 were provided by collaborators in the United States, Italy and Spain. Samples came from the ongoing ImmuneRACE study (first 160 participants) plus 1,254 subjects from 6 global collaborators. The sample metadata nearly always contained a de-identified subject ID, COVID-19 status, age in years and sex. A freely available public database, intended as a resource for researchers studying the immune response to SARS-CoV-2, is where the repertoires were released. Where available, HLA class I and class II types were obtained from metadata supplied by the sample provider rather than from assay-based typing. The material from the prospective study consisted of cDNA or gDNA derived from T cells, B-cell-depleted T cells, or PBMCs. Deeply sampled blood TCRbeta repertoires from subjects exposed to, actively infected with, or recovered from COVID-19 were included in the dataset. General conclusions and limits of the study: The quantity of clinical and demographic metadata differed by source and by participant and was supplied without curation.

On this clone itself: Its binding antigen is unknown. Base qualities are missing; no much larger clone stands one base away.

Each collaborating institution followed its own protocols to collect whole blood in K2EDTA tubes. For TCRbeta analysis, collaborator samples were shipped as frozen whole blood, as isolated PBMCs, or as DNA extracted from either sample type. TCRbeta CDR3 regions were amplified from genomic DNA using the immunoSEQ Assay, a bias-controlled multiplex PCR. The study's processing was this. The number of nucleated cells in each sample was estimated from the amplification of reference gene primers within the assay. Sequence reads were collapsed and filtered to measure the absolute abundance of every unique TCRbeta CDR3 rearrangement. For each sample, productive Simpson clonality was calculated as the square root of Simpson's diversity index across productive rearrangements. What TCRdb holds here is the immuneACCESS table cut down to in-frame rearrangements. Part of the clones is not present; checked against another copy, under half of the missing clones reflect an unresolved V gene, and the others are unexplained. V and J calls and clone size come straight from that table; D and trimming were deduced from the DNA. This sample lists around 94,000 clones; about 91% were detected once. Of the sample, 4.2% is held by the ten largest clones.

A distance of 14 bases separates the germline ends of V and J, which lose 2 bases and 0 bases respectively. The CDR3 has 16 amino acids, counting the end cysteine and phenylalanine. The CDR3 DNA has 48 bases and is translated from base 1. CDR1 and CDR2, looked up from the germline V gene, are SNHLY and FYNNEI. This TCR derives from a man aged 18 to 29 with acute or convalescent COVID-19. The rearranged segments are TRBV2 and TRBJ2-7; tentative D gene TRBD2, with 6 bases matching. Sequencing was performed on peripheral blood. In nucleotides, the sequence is TGTGCCAGCAGTGAACTCGGGGGACCTTACTCCTACGAGCAGTACTTC. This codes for CASSELGGPYSYEQYF.